Listed here are 6 T cell receptor beta chains from one sample, sequenced in a study of high-grade serous ovarian cancer treatment subgroups (dated by TCRdb to the early 2020s). Collection of tumor samples took place before definitive surgery or chemotherapy. The method was the immunoSEQ multiplex PCR assay. TCRdb mirrors the immuneACCESS table, restricted to in-frame sequences. Some clones are absent from its copies; in checked studies, under half trace to an unresolved V gene, and the reason for the others is unknown. The sample yields under 7,000 clones; roughly three quarters were counted once. Roughly 6% of the sample goes to the ten largest clones. The sample comprised tumor tissue. Receptors originate from a human donor with high-grade serous ovarian cancer.

The gene calls are TRBV5-4 and TRBJ1-3; a weak D match, TRBD1 (6 bases). CDR1 and CDR2 (germline): SGHNT, YYREEE (reference sequence). Trimming removed 2 bases from V and 1 base from J, with 19 bases in between. The CDR3 runs 18 residues. The CDR3 nucleotides read TGTGCCAGCAGCTTAGGGAGTAGGCAGGGGAGTTCTGGAAACACCATATATTTT. It translates to CASSLGSRQGSSGNTIYF.

This clone has a single count. The J gene is TRBJ1-6, the V gene TRBV19; a possible D gene is TRBD1 (5 bases). V gave up 7 bases and J gave up 6 bases, with 7 bases separating them. CDR1 and CDR2 (germline): LNHDA, SQIVND (reference sequence). CDR3 length: 12 residues. Written as DNA, the CDR3 is TGTGCCAGTAAACAGGTTAATTCACCCCTCCACTTT. Its translation is CASKQVNSPLHF.

This clone was seen only a few times. The chain is built from TRBV5-1 and TRBJ1-1, with TRBD1 as a possible D gene (5 bases). CDR3 length equals 12 residues. The V gene's germline CDR1 is SGHRS and CDR2 YFSETQ. Deletions cut 6 bases from V and 7 bases from J, with 13 bases between. The CDR3 here is CASNGGTGEAFF. The CDR3 coding sequence is TGCGCCAGCAACGGGGGGACGGGTGAAGCTTTCTTT.

The chain is built from TRBV12-5 and TRBJ2-1, with TRBD1 matching 9 bases. The CDR3 sequence is 16 residues long. The V gene end was trimmed by 3 bases and the J gene end by 7 bases; junction bases not matched to a gene: 10. The germline CDR1 and CDR2 sequences are LGHNT and FRNRAP. The CDR3 is CASGFIGTGSGNEQFF. The CDR3 DNA is TGTGCTAGTGGTTTCATAGGGACAGGGAGTGGGAATGAGCAGTTCTTC.

The V call is TRBV2, the J call TRBJ1-5, with 7 nucleotides matching TRBD1. The CDR3 consists of 18 residues. Unmatched junction bases numbered 13, after V lost 3 bases and J lost 2 bases. CDR1 and CDR2 (germline): SNHLY, FYNNEI. The CDR3 DNA reads TGTGCCAGCAGTGAGGCAGGGGGGGACTTCATGGGCAATCAGCCCCAGCATTTT. Translating gives CASSEAGGDFMGNQPQHF.

This clone was observed a single time. CDR3 in DNA: TGTGCCACCAGCGCCAGGGGTGGTACCTACGAGCAGTACTTC. It translates to CATSARGGTYEQYF. The chain couples TRBV15 to TRBJ2-7; D possibly corresponds to TRBD1 (6 bases). Germline V gene data show CDR1 as LNHNV and CDR2 as YYDKDF (reference sequence). This CDR3 spans 14 amino acids. The germline V and J ends were trimmed by 5 bases and 2 bases, with 13 bases remaining between them.